The clone carrying this TCR beta chain was detected a few times. The antigen remains unidentified. An end of the junction differs from the germline gene, which may be a read error. The germline CDR1 and CDR2 sequences are SGHTA and FQGNSA. This CDR3 spans 14 amino acids. The data are from a study of CD8 T cells in ankylosing spondylitis. The study, taken as a whole, reports: Enrichment of disease-linked clones was reportedly significant in matched ankylosing spondylitis synovial fluid. About 8 highly homologous variants made up a TCR beta motif that seemed to typify ankylosing spondylitis blood.

One entry per CDR3 protein results from TCRdb running MiXCR on the 5' RACE reads. The data contain 450,000 to 550,000 distinct CDR3 sequences, approximately 5.3% of them singletons. The sample consisted of blood, either unsorted or a sorted T cell fraction (not recorded which). V and J are TRBV7-2 and TRBJ1-1; D gene uncertain. The sequence came from a male donor with ankylosing spondylitis. The CDR3 protein is CVSSLNEGGTEAFF. In DNA form, the CDR3 reads TGTGTCAGCAGCTTAAACGAAGGAGGGACTGAAGCTTTCTTT.